This T cell receptor beta chain was captured by sequencing in a study of T-cell reconstitution after alpha-beta-depleted transplantation in children. Construction of the TCRbeta library involved unique molecular identifiers. TCRdb called the PCR reads again in MiXCR, with one record for every CDR3 protein. The profile shows approximately 88,000 distinct CDR3 sequences, 9.5% to 15% of them singletons. This clonotype showed up just a few times. The CDR3 loop spans 14 amino acids. V was clipped by 5 bases and J by 6 bases; unmatched bases: 8. Germline V gene sequence: CDR1 DFQATT, CDR2 SNEGSKA (reference sequence).

This specimen consisted of PBMCs from the stem cell graft donor, obtained from the stem cell graft. This TCR was sampled from a human donor who donated a stem cell graft to a child with inherited bone marrow failure. The chain joins TRBV20-1 to TRBJ2-1; TRBD2 matches at 9 bases. The CDR3: CSAYKRGATNEQFF. CDR3 in DNA: TGCAGTGCTTATAAGCGGGGGGCCACCAATGAGCAGTTCTTC.